This TCR beta chain was captured in a study of T-cell reconstitution after alpha-beta-depleted transplantation in children. The study's findings and limits: At the one-year point after transplant, T-cell counts and TCRbeta diversity were found to come mostly from T cells that had been newly produced. After transplant, high TCRbeta diversity at day 60 in some patients arose from surviving recipient T cells and thymic progenitors. Roughly two months post-transplant, alpha-beta T cells reportedly originated from several hundred graft clones that had expanded.

This clonotype was detected a few times. Its antigen is unknown. Preparing the TCRbeta library involved the use of unique molecular identifiers. TCRdb re-derived calls from the PCR reads in MiXCR, one entry per CDR3 protein. This repertoire shows 75,000 to 90,000 distinct CDR3 sequences, 12% to 15% found once; its top ten account for 25% to 30%. Germline CDR1 is KGHSY and CDR2 is FQNENV. Deletions cut 4 bases from V and 2 bases from J, with 10 bases between. This CDR3 has 14 amino acids. The sequencing used PBMCs, mostly from graft donor cells, collected 180 days after TCRalphabeta/CD19-depleted stem cell transplant. V gene TRBV16 combines with J gene TRBJ2-3; D gene unclear. The TCR comes from a male patient aged 2 to 10 who had a stem cell transplant for acute lymphoblastic leukemia, so the T cells may come from the graft donor. DNA for the CDR3: TGTGCCAGCAGCCCGATTGGTTCCACAGATACGCAGTATTTT. Translated, it gives CASSPIGSTDTQYF.